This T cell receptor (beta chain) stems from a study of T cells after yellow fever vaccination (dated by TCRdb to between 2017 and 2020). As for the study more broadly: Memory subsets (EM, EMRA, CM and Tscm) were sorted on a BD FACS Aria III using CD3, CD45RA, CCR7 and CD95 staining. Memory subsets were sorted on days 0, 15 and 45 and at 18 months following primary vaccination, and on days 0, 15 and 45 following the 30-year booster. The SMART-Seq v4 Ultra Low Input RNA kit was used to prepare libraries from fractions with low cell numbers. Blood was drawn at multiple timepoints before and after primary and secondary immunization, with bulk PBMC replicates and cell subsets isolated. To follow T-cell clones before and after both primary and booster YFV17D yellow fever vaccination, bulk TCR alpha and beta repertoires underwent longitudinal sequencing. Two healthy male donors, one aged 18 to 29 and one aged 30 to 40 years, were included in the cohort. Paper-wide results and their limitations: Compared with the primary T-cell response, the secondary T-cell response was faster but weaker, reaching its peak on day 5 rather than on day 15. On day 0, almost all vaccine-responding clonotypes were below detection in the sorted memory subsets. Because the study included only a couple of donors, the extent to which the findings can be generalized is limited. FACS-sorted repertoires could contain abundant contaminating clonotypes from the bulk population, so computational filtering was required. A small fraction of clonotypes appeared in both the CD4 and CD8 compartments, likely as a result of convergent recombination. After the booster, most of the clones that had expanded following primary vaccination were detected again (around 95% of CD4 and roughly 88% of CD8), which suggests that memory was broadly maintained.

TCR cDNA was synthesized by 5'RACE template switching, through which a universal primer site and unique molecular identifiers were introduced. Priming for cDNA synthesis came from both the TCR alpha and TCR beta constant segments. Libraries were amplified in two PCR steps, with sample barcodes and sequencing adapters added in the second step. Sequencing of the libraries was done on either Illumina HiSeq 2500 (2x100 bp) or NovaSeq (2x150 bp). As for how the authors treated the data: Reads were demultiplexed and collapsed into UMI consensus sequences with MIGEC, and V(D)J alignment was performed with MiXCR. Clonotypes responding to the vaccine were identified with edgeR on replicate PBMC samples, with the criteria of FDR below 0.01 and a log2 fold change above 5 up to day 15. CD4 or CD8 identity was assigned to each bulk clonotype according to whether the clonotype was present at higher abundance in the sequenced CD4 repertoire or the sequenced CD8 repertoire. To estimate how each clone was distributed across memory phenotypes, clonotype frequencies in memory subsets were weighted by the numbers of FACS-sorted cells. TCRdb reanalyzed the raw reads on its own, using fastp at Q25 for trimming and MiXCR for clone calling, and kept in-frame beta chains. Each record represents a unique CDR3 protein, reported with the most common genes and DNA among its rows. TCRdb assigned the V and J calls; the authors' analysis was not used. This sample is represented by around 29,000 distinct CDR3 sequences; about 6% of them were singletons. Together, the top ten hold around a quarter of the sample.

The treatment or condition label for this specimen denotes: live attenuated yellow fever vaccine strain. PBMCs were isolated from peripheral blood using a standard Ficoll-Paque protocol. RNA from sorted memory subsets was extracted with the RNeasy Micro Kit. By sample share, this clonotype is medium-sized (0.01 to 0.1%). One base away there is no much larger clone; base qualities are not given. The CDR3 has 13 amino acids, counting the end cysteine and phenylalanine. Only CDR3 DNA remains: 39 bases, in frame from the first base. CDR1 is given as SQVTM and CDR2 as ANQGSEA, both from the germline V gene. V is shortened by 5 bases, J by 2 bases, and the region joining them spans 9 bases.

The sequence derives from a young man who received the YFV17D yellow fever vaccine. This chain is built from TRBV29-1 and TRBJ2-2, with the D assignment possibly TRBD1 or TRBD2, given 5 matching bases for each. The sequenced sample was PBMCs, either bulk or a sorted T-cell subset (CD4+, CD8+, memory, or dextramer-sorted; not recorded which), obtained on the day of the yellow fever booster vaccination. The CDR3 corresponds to CSVKGPNTGELFF. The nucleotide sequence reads TGCAGCGTTAAGGGACCTAACACCGGGGAGCTGTTTTTT.